This is a list of T cell receptor beta chains from one sample in a study of T cells in Graves' hyperthyroidism and ophthalmopathy. TCRdb recomputed calls from the multiplex PCR reads with MiXCR, one row per CDR3 protein. The table has 400,000 to 450,000 distinct CDR3 sequences, roughly 14% seen once. Sequenced input: blood. The receptors were gathered from a man aged 18 to 35 with Graves' ophthalmopathy. CDR3s leave out the opening cysteine and the closing phenylalanine or tryptophan. The order of the fields is J gene, V gene, CDR3 protein.

j_call: TRBJ2-3; v_call: TRBV11-3; cdr3_aa: ASSYSPGPADTQY
j_call: TRBJ2-5; v_call: TRBV12-5; cdr3_aa: ASGTTYDVGGETQY
j_call: TRBJ1-1; v_call: TRBV12-5; cdr3_aa: ASGLDTEAF
j_call: TRBJ2-7; v_call: TRBV24-1; cdr3_aa: ATSDPGGQGTDEQY
j_call: TRBJ2-1; v_call: TRBV4-1; cdr3_aa: ASRLTRQGGVLNEQF
j_call: TRBJ2-1; v_call: TRBV18; cdr3_aa: ASSPWDTGYEQF
j_call: TRBJ2-7; v_call: TRBV11-3; cdr3_aa: ASSLEVAHEQY
j_call: TRBJ2-1; v_call: TRBV11-2; cdr3_aa: ASSLGVEQF
j_call: TRBJ2-5; v_call: TRBV6-1; cdr3_aa: ARGGLVGETQY
j_call: TRBJ1-2; v_call: TRBV19; cdr3_aa: ASSIGGRGSVYGYT